This TCR beta chain was recorded in a study of T cell repertoires in cytomegalovirus infection. The overall study: Matching HLA type, along with CMV infection, was indicated by public TCR beta signatures.

Overall study results and limits: Based on cumulative public TCR beta family frequency, carriers of CMV plus the relevant HLA were identified. HLA-C-restricted CMV-specific TCR beta clonotypes prevailed in the ex vivo response.

TCRdb re-called the reads through MiXCR, storing one row per CDR3 protein. In the table there are hundreds of thousands of distinct CDR3 sequences, roughly a tenth of which are singletons. Germline V CDR1 and CDR2: MGHDK, SYGVNS. The V and J ends lost 4 bases and 11 bases, in that order; junction bases with no gene match: 4. The length of the CDR3 is 13 residues. For this clonotype: Antigen unknown.

The chain uses TRBV25-1 and TRBJ1-6; 8 bases agree with TRBD1. The sequenced material came from PBMCs. The TCR was taken from a human donor in good health (CMV status not recorded). Some clones in this sample may be carry-over from other donors' samples. CDR3 amino acids: CASSAGGATPLHF. As DNA, the CDR3 is TGTGCCAGCAGTGCAGGGGGCGCGACACCCCTCCACTTT.